This T cell receptor beta chain originates from a study of cytomegalovirus exposure and HLA in healthy donors. Study in general: Out of 170 million or so T cells, an earlier analysis found more than 95 million unique TCR beta sequences in total.

Broader study findings: With further analysis later on, most CMV-associated TCR beta chains appeared HLA-restricted. Within the data, a cluster of highly shared sequence variants was likely a sequencing artifact.

CDR1 and CDR2 (germline): SEHNR, FQNEAQ (reference sequence). The V segment lost 5 bases and the J segment 8 bases; nucleotides outside the gene matches: 12. This CDR3 comprises 17 residues. As concerns this clone: The antigen remains undetermined.

In the PCR, 60 Vbeta and 13 Jbeta primers were used. Sequencing was performed with immunoSEQ multiplex PCR; in TCRdb, only in-frame clones are kept and a portion is missing. This table has 110,000 to 150,000 clones, about 78% appearing once. Sequencing was done on a sample of PBMCs. The chain uses TRBV7-9 and TRBJ2-3, with 14 bases lining up with TRBD2. This TCR came from a young man in good health and CMV-seronegative. CDR3 sequence: CASSDLTSGRAVGTQYF. CDR3 sequence (DNA): TGTGCCAGCAGCGATCTGACTAGCGGGAGGGCTGTAGGTACGCAGTATTTT. Full variable domain (rest looked up from reference TRBV7-9 and TRBJ2-3): DTGVSQNPRHKITKRGQNVTFRCDPISEHNRLYWYRQTLGQGPEFLTYFQNEAQLEKSRLLSDRFSAERPKGSFSTLEIQRTEQGDSAMYLCASSDLTSGRAVGTQYFGPGTRLTVL.